The present T cell receptor (beta chain) was sequenced within a study of radiation and T cells in renal cell carcinoma (dated by TCRdb to between 2020 and 2021). In terms of the full investigation: The samples were drawn from a clinical trial, where primary renal cell carcinomas were treated with 15 Gy of stereotactic body radiation therapy and then removed by nephrectomy 4 weeks afterward. In total, approximately 55 samples, comprising 26 tumors and some 27 peripheral blood samples, were subjected to TCR beta sequencing. In the 40 to 60 samples combined, 4 million to 5 million unique CDR3 nucleotide sequences were found, encoding roughly 2,500,000 unique CDR3 amino acid sequences.

TCR beta libraries were generated from genomic DNA with the immunoSEQ kit, following the manufacturer's recommendations. To prepare libraries, a first multiplex PCR with proprietary primers was run, followed by a second PCR that added unique barcodes, and a bead cleanup was done after each round. Each sample batch included a kit-provided positive control reaction and a negative control reaction. The final libraries were assessed on an Agilent 4200 TapeStation D1000 ScreenTape, pooled by volume, and quantified by qPCR. Sequencing ran on an Illumina NextSeq500 with a MidOutput 150-cycle cartridge, using 156 Read1 and 15 Index1 cycles with kit custom primers. The pooled library was loaded at around 1 pM with around 20% PhiX control spiked in. The published analysis was carried out like this. Vendor-processed data were analyzed in R, and a clonotype was defined as all T cells sharing the same CDR3 nucleotide sequence. For clone abundance analyses, frequencies were normalized to the 10,000 most abundant clones in each sample. Public T cell clones, which averaged fewer than five per sample, were removed prior to analysis. Tumor-enriched and baseline blood-enriched clonotypes were defined by at least a 32-fold difference in abundance between compartments. A beta-binomial differential abundance model was used to identify clonotypes that were expanded or contracted between blood time points. The Baroni-Urbani and Buser coefficient was used to measure tumor-blood repertoire similarity, and groups were compared with two-tailed Wilcoxon tests in R. The immuneACCESS repertoire file appears here via TCRdb, limited to in-frame rearrangements. These files lack a portion of the clones; in checked studies, under half of the deficit traces to unresolved V genes, and the cause of the others is not known. V, J and clone size derive from that table, while D and trimming were established from the DNA sequence. A total of about 130,000 clones appear in this sample, over 75% of them only once. Of the sample, 5.8% falls within the top ten clones.

Paper-wide results and their limitations: Effects of radiation dose or scheduling on the TCR repertoire could not be addressed with the single-armed trial design. In blood, the top tumor clonotypes increased from baseline to 2 weeks after radiation and then shrank by 4 weeks, which suggests a temporary expansion of tumor-resident clones. Because no pretreatment tumor biopsies were available, whether clonotypes were present in the tumor at baseline could not be determined. Tracking of blood repertoire dynamics stopped at approximately four weeks after treatment, with no follow-up past that point.

In light of the paper, this sample's time point label describes: blood 2 weeks post-SBRT. What the treatment or condition label conveys for this sample: 15 Gy SBRT to primary tumor, nephrectomy 4 weeks later. Serial peripheral blood from radiation-treated patients was sampled at baseline, 2 weeks and 4 weeks after SBRT to track tumor-enriched clonotypes. Every patient's renal cell carcinoma showed clear cell pathology. Genomic DNA for TCR sequencing was prepared using the QIAamp DNA Blood Mini Kit (Qiagen). Only samples passing all quality control checks were included in the analyses. Taken from cysteine to phenylalanine, the CDR3 has 16 residues. Here the CDR3 DNA is all that survives: 48 bases in frame from base 1. Reading the germline V gene gives CDR1 SGHRS and CDR2 YFSETQ. V is cut back by 4 bases and J by 8 bases, with 8 bases in the junction unmatched. A word on this clone: The clone's antigen remains unknown. No base quality information exists; no much larger clone differs at one position.

Here the chain combines TRBV5-1 and TRBJ2-1; 14 bases in between match TRBD2. Material: blood, obtained from a patient whose treatment included radiotherapy and nephrectomy. This receptor was obtained from a man aged 50 to 60 with renal cell carcinoma. The CDR3 reads CASSLGTSGSGDEQFF. At the DNA level, the sequence is TGCGCCAGCAGCCTCGGGACTAGCGGGAGCGGCGATGAGCAGTTCTTC.